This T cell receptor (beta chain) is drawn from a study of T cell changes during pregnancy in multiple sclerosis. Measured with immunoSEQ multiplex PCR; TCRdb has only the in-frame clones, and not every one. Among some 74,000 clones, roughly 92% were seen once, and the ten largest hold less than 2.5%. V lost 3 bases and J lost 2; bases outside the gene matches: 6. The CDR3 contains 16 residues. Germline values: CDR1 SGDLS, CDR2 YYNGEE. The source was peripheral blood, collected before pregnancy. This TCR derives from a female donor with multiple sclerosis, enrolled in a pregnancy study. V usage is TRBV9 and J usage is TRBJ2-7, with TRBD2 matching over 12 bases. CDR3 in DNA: TGTGCCAGCAGCGACAACGGACTAGCGGGGCCCTACGAGCAGTACTTC. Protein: CASSDNGLAGPYEQYF.